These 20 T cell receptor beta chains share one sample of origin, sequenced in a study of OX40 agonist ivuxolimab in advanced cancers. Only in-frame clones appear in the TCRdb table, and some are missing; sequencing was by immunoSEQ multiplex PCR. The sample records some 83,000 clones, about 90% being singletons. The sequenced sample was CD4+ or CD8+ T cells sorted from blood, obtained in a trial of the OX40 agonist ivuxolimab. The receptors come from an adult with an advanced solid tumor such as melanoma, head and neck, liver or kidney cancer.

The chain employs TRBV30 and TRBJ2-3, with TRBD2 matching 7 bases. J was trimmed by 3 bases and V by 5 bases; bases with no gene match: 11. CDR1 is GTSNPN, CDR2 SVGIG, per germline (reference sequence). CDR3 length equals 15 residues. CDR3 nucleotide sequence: TGTGCCTGGGGACGGGGAGGGCCGAGGACAGATACGCAGTATTTT. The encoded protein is CAWGRGGPRTDTQYF. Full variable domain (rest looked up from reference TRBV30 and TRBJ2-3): SQTIHQWPATLVQPVGSPLSLECTVEGTSNPNLYWYRQAAGRGLQLLFYSVGIGQISSEVPQNLSASRPQDRQFILSSKKLLLSDSGFYLCAWGRGGPRTDTQYFGPGTRLTVL.

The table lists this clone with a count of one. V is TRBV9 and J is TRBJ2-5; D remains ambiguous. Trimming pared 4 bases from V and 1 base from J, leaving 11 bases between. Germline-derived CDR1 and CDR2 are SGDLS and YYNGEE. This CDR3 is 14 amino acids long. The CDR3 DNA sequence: TGTGCCAGCAGCCCTCGTAGGTCCCAAGAGACCCAGTACTTC. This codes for CASSPRRSQETQYF.

CDR3 nucleotide sequence: TGTGCCTGGAGTGTAATCGGAGATACGCAGTATTTT. It codes for CAWSVIGDTQYF. J is TRBJ2-3 and V is TRBV30; D gene ambiguous. From germline, CDR1 is GTSNPN and CDR2 SVGIG (reference sequence). The CDR3 length is 12 residues. V lost 0 bases to trimming and J lost 5 bases, with 6 bases between them.

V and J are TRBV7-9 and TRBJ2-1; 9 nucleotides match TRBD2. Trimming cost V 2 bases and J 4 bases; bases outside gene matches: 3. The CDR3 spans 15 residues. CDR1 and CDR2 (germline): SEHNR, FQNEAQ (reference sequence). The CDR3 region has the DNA TGTGCCAGCAGCTTAATGAGCGGGGGGTACAATGAGCAGTTCTTC. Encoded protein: CASSLMSGGYNEQFF. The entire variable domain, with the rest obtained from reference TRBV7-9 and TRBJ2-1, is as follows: DTGVSQNPRHKITKRGQNVTFRCDPISEHNRLYWYRQTLGQGPEFLTYFQNEAQLEKSRLLSDRFSAERPKGSFSTLEIQRTEQGDSAMYLCASSLMSGGYNEQFFGPGTRLTVL.

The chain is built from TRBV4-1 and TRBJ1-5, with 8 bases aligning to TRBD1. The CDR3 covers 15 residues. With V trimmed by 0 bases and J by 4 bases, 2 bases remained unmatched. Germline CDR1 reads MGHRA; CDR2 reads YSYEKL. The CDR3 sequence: CASSQDRGRNQPQHF. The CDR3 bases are TGCGCCAGCAGCCAAGACAGGGGGCGGAATCAGCCCCAGCATTTT.

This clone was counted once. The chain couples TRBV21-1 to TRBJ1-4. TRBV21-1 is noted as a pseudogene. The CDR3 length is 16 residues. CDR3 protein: CASSKVTPTGGEKLFF. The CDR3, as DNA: TGTGCCAGCAGCAAAGTAACCCCGACGGGAGGTGAAAAACTGTTTTTT.

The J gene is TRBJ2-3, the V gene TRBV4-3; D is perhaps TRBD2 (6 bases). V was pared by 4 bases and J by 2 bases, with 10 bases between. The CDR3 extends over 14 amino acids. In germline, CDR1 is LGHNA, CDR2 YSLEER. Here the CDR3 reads CASSRGLLTDTQYF. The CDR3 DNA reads TGCGCCAGCAGCCGGGGACTTCTCACAGATACGCAGTATTTT.

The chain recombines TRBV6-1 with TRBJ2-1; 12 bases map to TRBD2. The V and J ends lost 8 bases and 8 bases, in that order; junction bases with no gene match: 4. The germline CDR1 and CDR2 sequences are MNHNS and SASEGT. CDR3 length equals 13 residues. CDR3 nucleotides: TGTGCCAGCTCGGGACTAGCGGGCTATGAGCAGTTCTTC. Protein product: CASSGLAGYEQFF.

The CDR3 nucleotides are TGTGCCAGCAGCGTAACCGGGACTAGCGGGAATGAGCAGTTCTTC. This sequence encodes CASSVTGTSGNEQFF. The J gene is TRBJ2-1, the V gene TRBV11-3; 12 bases map to TRBD2. Trimming at V came to 5 bases and at J to 7 bases, leaving 6 bases not matched to a gene. CDR1 is SGHNT, CDR2 YENEEA, per germline. This CDR3 spans 15 amino acids.

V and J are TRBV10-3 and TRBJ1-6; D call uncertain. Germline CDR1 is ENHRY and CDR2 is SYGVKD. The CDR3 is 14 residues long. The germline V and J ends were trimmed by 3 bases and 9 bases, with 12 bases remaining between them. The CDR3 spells CAISELGSGSPLHF. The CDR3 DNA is TGTGCCATCAGTGAACTAGGTTCAGGTTCACCCCTCCACTTT.

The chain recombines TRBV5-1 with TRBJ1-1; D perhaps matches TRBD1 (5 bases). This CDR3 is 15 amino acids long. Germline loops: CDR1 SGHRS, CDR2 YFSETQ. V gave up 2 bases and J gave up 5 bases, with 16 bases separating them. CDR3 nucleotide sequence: TGCGCCAGCAGCTTATCCAGGGTGACGGGTACTGAAGCTTTCTTT. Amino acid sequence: CASSLSRVTGTEAFF.

The CDR3 DNA sequence: TGTGCCAGTAGTATGCAGGGAGAGTTGGTGAATCAGCCCCAGCATTTT. Encoded protein: CASSMQGELVNQPQHF. This chain joins TRBV19 and TRBJ1-5; a possible D gene is TRBD1 (5 bases). This CDR3 is 16 amino acids long. Looked up from germline, CDR1 is LNHDA and CDR2 is SQIVND (reference sequence). V gave up 3 bases and J gave up 4 bases, with 16 bases separating them.

The CDR3 spells CASSPGGQGNQPQHF. CDR3 DNA: TGTGCCAGCAGCCCGGGTGGTCAGGGAAATCAGCCCCAGCATTTT. This chain uses TRBV14 with TRBJ1-5; a possible D gene is TRBD1 (5 bases). Germline loops: CDR1 SGHDN, CDR2 FVKESK. The CDR3 is made up of 15 amino acids. V gave up 4 bases and J gave up 4 bases, with 14 bases separating them.

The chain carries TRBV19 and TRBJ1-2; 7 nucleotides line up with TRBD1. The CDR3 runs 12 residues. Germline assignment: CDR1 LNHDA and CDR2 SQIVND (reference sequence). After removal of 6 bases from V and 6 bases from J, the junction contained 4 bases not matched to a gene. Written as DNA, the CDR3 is TGTGCCAGTAGGGACAGGAGGGATGGCTACACCTTC. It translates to CASRDRRDGYTF.

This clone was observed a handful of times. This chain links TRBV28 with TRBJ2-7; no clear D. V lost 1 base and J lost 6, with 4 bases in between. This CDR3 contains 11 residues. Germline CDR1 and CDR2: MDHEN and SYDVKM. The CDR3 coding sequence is TGTGCCAGCAGTTTATTTGCCGAGCAGTACTTC. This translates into CASSLFAEQYF.

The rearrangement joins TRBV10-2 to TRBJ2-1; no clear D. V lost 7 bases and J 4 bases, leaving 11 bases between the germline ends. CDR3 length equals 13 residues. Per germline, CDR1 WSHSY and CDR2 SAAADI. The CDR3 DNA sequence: TGCGCCAGCACTGGGGTACTTTACAATGAGCAGTTCTTC. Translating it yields CASTGVLYNEQFF.

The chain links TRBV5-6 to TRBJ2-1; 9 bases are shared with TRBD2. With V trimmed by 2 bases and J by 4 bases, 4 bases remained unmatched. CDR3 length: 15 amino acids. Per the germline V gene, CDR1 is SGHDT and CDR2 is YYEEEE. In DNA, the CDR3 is TGTGCCAGCAGCTTTCTAGCGGGGATGTACAATGAGCAGTTCTTC. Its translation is CASSFLAGMYNEQFF.

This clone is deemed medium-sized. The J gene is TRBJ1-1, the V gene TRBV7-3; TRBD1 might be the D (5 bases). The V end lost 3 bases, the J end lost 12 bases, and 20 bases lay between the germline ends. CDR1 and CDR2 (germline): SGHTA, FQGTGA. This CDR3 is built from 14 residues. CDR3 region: CASSFGLLGTETFF. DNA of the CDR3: TGTGCCAGCAGCTTTGGATTATTGGGGACGGAGACTTTCTTT.

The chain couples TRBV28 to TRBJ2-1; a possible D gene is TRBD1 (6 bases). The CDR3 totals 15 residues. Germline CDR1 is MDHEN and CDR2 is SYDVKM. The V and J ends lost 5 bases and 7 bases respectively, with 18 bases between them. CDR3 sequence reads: CASSPPGQDVNEQFF. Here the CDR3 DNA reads TGTGCCAGCAGTCCTCCGGGACAAGATGTGAATGAGCAGTTCTTC.

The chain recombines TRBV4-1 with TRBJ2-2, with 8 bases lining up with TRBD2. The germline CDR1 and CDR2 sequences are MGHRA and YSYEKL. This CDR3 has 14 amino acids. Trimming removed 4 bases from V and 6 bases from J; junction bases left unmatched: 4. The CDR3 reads CASSLLAGPGELFF. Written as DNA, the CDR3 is TGCGCCAGCAGCCTATTAGCGGGGCCCGGGGAGCTGTTTTTT.